The entry below describes one T cell receptor beta chain. RNA, at about 0.45 to 1 ug, was reverse transcribed with random hexamers. The TCR beta CDR3 was amplified by immunoSEQ multiplex PCR across 54 Vbeta, 13 Jbeta. Each CDR3 protein is one row after TCRdb ran MiXCR on the immunoSEQ multiplex PCR reads. The sample includes about 180,000 distinct CDR3 sequences, approximately 96% seen only once; the top ten take around 0.15%. TEMRA cells were enriched by FACS, while CD8+ and CD4+ T cells were obtained through a negative isolation that was performed magnetically. This record comes from a study of CD8 T cells in Susac syndrome. The CDR3 is made up of 14 amino acids. Trimming took off 0 bases at V and 6 bases at J, with 9 bases between the two ends. Germline V gene lookup returns CDR1 LGHDT and CDR2 YNNKEL (reference sequence).

The clonotype originates from a human donor with multiple sclerosis. This chain joins TRBV3-1 and TRBJ2-1, with D tentatively TRBD2 (6 bases). Sequencing was carried out using CD8+ T cells from PBMCs. This chain's CDR3 is CASSQDLGGNEQFF. The CDR3 DNA sequence: TGTGCCAGCAGCCAAGATCTCGGGGGCAATGAGCAGTTCTTC.